The present TCR beta chain was sequenced within a study of T cells in localized non-small cell lung cancer. Germline V gives CDR1 MNHNY, CDR2 SVGAGI (reference sequence). V was shortened by 6 bases and J by 7 bases, with 9 bases between the two germline ends. This CDR3 contains 11 residues. The table came from immunoSEQ multiplex PCR; TCRdb's copy has only in-frame clones and leaves some out. The table records around 64,000 clones, roughly four fifths of them present only once. The TCR was taken from a man aged 40 to 69 with stage II lung adenocarcinoma. V usage is TRBV6-6 and J usage is TRBJ2-5; D is possibly TRBD2 (5 bases). The sequenced sample was PBMCs, obtained before any cancer treatment. The CDR3 region is CASSERGTQYF. In nucleotides, the CDR3 is TGTGCCAGCAGCGAACGGGGGACCCAGTACTTC.